Listed below are T cell receptor beta chains from one sample, sequenced in a study of blood T cell repertoires in COVID-19. Libraries were prepared by immunoSEQ multiplex PCR; TCRdb keeps only in-frame clonotypes and omits some of them. The sample lists approximately 270,000 clones, 85% to 90% occurring once. Specimen: PBMCs or T cells enriched from blood (not recorded which). All receptors derive from a woman aged 25 to 39 with acute COVID-19. Both conserved end residues are part of each CDR3. Fields, in order: D gene, V gene, J gene, clone size, CDR3 DNA, CDR3 protein. A D gene is named only where the DNA matches it firmly. Clone size is stated in some rows and not others, as once, few, many or a class when expanded.

.	TRBV2	TRBJ2-7	.	TGTGCCAGCAGTGTCCAGGGCGAAAGCTACGAGCAGTACTTC	CASSVQGESYEQYF
TRBD1	TRBV10-3	TRBJ2-3	.	TGTGCCATCAGTGACGGCAGGGGGCAGGCAGATACGCAGTATTTT	CAISDGRGQADTQYF
.	TRBV7-2	TRBJ1-2	.	TGTGCCAGCAGCTCCGGACAGTTAAATGGCTACACCTTC	CASSSGQLNGYTF
.	TRBV19	TRBJ1-2	.	TGTGCCAGTAGTCCCCGGGTCTTAAACTACACCTTC	CASSPRVLNYTF
.	TRBV3-1/TRBV3-2	TRBJ2-1	once	TGTGCCAGCAGCCGTAGCGAGAGAAATGAGCAGTTCTTC	CASSRSERNEQFF
.	TRBV5-1	TRBJ2-3	.	TGCGCCAGCAGCCCGGGATTTTCTAGCACAGATACGCAGTATTTT	CASSPGFSSTDTQYF
.	TRBV7-8	TRBJ1-5	few	TGTGCCACATCGCCAGGTGGCAATCAGCCCCAGCATTTT	CATSPGGNQPQHF
.	TRBV19	TRBJ1-5	.	TGTGCCAGTAGTGTGAAACAGGGATCGGCTGGTTATAGCAATCAGCCCCAGCATTTT	CASSVKQGSAGYSNQPQHF
TRBD2	TRBV5-4	TRBJ2-2	.	TGTGCCAGCAGCTTGTCCGGGAGGGACACCGGGGAGCTGTTTTTT	CASSLSGRDTGELFF
TRBD2	TRBV4-1	TRBJ2-1	.	TGCGCCAGCAGCCAAATAGCGGGAGCTGACAATGAGCAGTTCTTC	CASSQIAGADNEQFF
.	TRBV28	TRBJ2-1	.	TGTGCCAGCAGTCCCCATTCAGGCCCCCCCGCGAATGAGCAGTTCTTC	CASSPHSGPPANEQFF
TRBD2	TRBV5-1	TRBJ2-7	once	TGCGCCAGCAGTTCGAAGAGCGGGGGCGGATACGAGCAGTACTTC	CASSSKSGGGYEQYF
TRBD2	TRBV3-1/TRBV3-2	TRBJ2-2	.	TGTGCCAGCAGCCTCGTGGGCTTAGCGGGAGGGCCGAGCACCGGGGAGCTGTTTTTT	CASSLVGLAGGPSTGELFF
.	TRBV3-1/TRBV3-2	TRBJ2-1	.	TGTGCCAGCAGCCAAGTGGGGAGAAACAATGAGCAGTTCTTC	CASSQVGRNNEQFF
.	TRBV27	TRBJ2-3	.	TGTGCCAGCAGTTTAAGGGCGGGTGGCACAGATACGCAGTATTTT	CASSLRAGGTDTQYF
TRBD1	TRBV19	TRBJ2-4	.	TGTGCCAGTATCCCCCGGGACAGAGAAAACATTCAGTACTTC	CASIPRDRENIQYF
.	TRBV28	TRBJ1-2	.	TGTGCCAGCAGTTTTGGGGGGGACTATGGCTACACCTTC	CASSFGGDYGYTF
TRBD1	TRBV19	TRBJ2-7	once	TGTGCCACTCGGGACAGGGAGGAGCAGTACTTC	CATRDREEQYF
.	TRBV4-1	TRBJ1-4	.	TGCGCCAGCAGCCAGACTGATGCAACTAATGAAAAACTGTTTTTT	CASSQTDATNEKLFF
TRBD2	TRBV7-8	TRBJ2-3	.	TGTGCCAGCAGCTTAATGGCTGGGTTACTAGCGGGATGGGAAGATACGCAGTATTTT	CASSLMAGLLAGWEDTQYF
.	TRBV19	TRBJ2-1	once	TGTGCCAGTAGTCTATACCCGACAGGGACTCTTGGCAATGAGCAGTTCTTC	CASSLYPTGTLGNEQFF
TRBD1	TRBV6-5	TRBJ1-5	.	TGTGCCAGCAGTTGGGGGACAGGGGATCAGCCCCAGCATTTT	CASSWGTGDQPQHF
.	TRBV15	TRBJ2-2	few	TGTGCCACCAGCAGAGACGGTAACAGTAACACCGGGGAGCTGTTTTTT	CATSRDGNSNTGELFF
.	TRBV19	TRBJ1-1	.	TGTGCCAGTAGGGGAGTGAACACTGAAGCTTTCTTT	CASRGVNTEAFF
.	TRBV28	TRBJ1-5	once	TGTGCCAGCAGTGAATTAAACACCAATCAGCCCCAGCATTTT	CASSELNTNQPQHF
TRBD2	TRBV5-1	TRBJ2-1	.	TGCGCCAGCCATACGGGACTAGGTGTGAATGAGCAGTTCTTC	CASHTGLGVNEQFF
TRBD1	TRBV7-2	TRBJ2-7	.	TGTGCCAGCAGCTTTGGGACAGGGGCCTACGAGCAGTACTTC	CASSFGTGAYEQYF
.	TRBV29-1	TRBJ2-3	few	TGCAGCGTTGCAACAGGGATGGGTTGGGATACGCAGTATTTT	CSVATGMGWDTQYF
TRBD2	TRBV7-8	TRBJ2-1	.	TGTGCCAGCAGCCCCGGGACTAGCGTGAGTTGGAGGAATGAGCAGTTCTTC	CASSPGTSVSWRNEQFF
.	TRBV27	TRBJ1-2	.	TGTGCCAGCAGTTTTGCAGCGAGATATGGCTACACCTTC	CASSFAARYGYTF
.	TRBV5-4	TRBJ2-7	.	TGTGCCAGCAGGCTGGCGGGCGGGAACTCCTACGAGCAGTACTTC	CASRLAGGNSYEQYF
TRBD1	TRBV9	TRBJ2-2	.	TGTGCCAGCAGCGTAGGACAGGGTGAGACCGGGGAGCTGTTTTTT	CASSVGQGETGELFF
TRBD2	TRBV18	TRBJ2-2	.	TGTGCCAGCTCACCGGGCACAGCGGGAGCAGGCCCCGGGGAGCTGTTTTTT	CASSPGTAGAGPGELFF
TRBD1	TRBV27	TRBJ1-2	.	TGTGCCAGCAGCACAAGGGAACAGGGGAACTATGGCTACACCTTC	CASSTREQGNYGYTF
TRBD2	TRBV7-8	TRBJ2-2	.	TGTGCCAGCAGCTCAGGACTAGCGGGAGTCCCCGGGGAGCTGTTTTTT	CASSSGLAGVPGELFF
.	TRBV7-3	TRBJ2-3	.	TGTGCCAGCAGCTTATATTCGGGGGACTCCCTACTCGTCACGCAGTATTTT	CASSLYSGDSLLVTQYF
TRBD1	TRBV5-1	TRBJ2-7	few	TGCGCCAGCAGCCCGACAGGGATGGAATACGAGCAGTACTTC	CASSPTGMEYEQYF
TRBD1	TRBV18	TRBJ1-5	.	TGTGCCAGCTCACCCTTTACAGGGGGCAATCAGCCCCAGCATTTT	CASSPFTGGNQPQHF
.	TRBV28	TRBJ1-2	.	TGTGCCAGCAGTCCTCAGGGTCCTCTGGGGGGCTACACCTTC	CASSPQGPLGGYTF
.	TRBV7-9	TRBJ2-1	.	TGTGCCAGCAGCTTAGTTGAGACGTCTAGGAATGAGCAGTTCTTC	CASSLVETSRNEQFF
TRBD2	TRBV28	TRBJ2-4	once	TGTGCCAGCAGTCCACCCCAGACTAGCGGGAGGATTTACTTC	CASSPPQTSGRIYF
.	TRBV2	TRBJ1-1	once	TGTGCCAGCAGTAGTAGACAGTACACTGAAGCTTTCTTT	CASSSRQYTEAFF
.	TRBV6-5	TRBJ2-3	.	TGTGCCAGCAGCCGAATCGGACAGAGCACAGATACGCAGTATTTT	CASSRIGQSTDTQYF
TRBD2	TRBV4-1	TRBJ2-7	.	TGCGCCAGCAGCCTCTCCCACCAGACTAGCGGGAGGGTCGAGCAGTACTTC	CASSLSHQTSGRVEQYF
.	TRBV6-5	TRBJ1-1	.	TGTGCCAGCAGCCGGAGGGGCAAGAACACTGAAGCTTTCTTT	CASSRRGKNTEAFF
.	TRBV28	TRBJ2-7	.	TGTGCCAGCAGCAAAAGGGGTTTTATACACGAGCAGTACTTC	CASSKRGFIHEQYF
TRBD1	TRBV27	TRBJ1-2	.	TGTGCCAGCAGTTTAGTTGGGACAGGGGGCGATGGCTACACCTTC	CASSLVGTGGDGYTF
TRBD1	TRBV6-5	TRBJ1-4	.	TGTGCCAGCAGTTACCGCCGGGACAGTAATGAAAAACTGTTTTTT	CASSYRRDSNEKLFF
.	TRBV9	TRBJ2-3	.	TGTGCCAGCAGCGTAGTAGGGCGGGGCACAGATACGCAGTATTTT	CASSVVGRGTDTQYF
TRBD1	TRBV4-2	TRBJ2-7	.	TGTGCCAGCAGCCAAGATCCGGGACAGGAATTATACGAGCAGTACTTC	CASSQDPGQELYEQYF
TRBD1	TRBV28	TRBJ2-7	.	TGTGCCAGCAGTTGGACAGGAAACTACGAGCAGTACTTC	CASSWTGNYEQYF
.	TRBV19	TRBJ2-5	once	TGTGCCAGTAGTCGGGGACAAGAGACCCAGTACTTC	CASSRGQETQYF
TRBD1	TRBV28	TRBJ1-1	.	TGTGCCAGCAGTGAGACCGGGACAGGGAACACTGAAGCTTTCTTT	CASSETGTGNTEAFF
.	TRBV5-1	TRBJ1-1	.	TGCGCCAGCGGACTACTTGGTTACACTGAAGCTTTCTTT	CASGLLGYTEAFF
.	TRBV6-1	TRBJ1-3	.	TGTGCCAGCAGTGAAGCGAATTTCAGGGACTCTGGAAACACCATATATTTT	CASSEANFRDSGNTIYF